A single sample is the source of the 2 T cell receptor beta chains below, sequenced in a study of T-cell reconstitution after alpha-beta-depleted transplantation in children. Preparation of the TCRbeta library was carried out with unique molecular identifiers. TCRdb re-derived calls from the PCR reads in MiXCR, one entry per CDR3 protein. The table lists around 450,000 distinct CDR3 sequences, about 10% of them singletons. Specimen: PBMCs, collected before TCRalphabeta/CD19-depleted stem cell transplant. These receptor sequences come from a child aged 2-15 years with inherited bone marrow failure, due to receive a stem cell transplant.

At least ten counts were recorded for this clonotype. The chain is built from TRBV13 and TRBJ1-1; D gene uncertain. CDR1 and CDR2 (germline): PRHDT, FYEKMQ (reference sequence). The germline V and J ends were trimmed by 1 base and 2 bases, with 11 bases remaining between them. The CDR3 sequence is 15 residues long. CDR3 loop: CASSLALEANTEAFF. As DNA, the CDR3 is TGTGCCAGCAGCTTAGCATTAGAAGCTAACACTGAAGCTTTCTTT.

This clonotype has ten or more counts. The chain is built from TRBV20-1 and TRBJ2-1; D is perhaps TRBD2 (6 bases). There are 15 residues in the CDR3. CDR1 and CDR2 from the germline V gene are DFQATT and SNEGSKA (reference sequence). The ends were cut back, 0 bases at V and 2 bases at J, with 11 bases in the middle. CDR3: CSARDVGTPYNEQFF. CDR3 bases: TGCAGTGCTAGAGATGTTGGGACTCCCTACAATGAGCAGTTCTTC.